This TCR beta chain emerged from a study of T-cell reconstitution after alpha-beta-depleted transplantation in children. A TCRbeta library incorporating unique molecular identifiers was prepared. TCRdb reprocessed the PCR reads with MiXCR, giving one entry per CDR3 protein. The data contain roughly 82,000 distinct CDR3 sequences, around an eighth of them singletons. This CDR3 is built from 12 residues. The germline V and J ends were trimmed by 5 bases and 5 bases, with 7 bases remaining between them. The germline V gene has CDR1 SEHNR and CDR2 FQNEAQ (reference sequence). This clonotype was observed a few times.

The source of this sequence is a male patient between 2 and 15 years old who had a stem cell transplant for acute lymphoblastic leukemia, so the T cells may come from the graft donor. The chain joins TRBV7-9 to TRBJ1-3; unclear D gene. The sequencing here drew on PBMCs, mostly from graft donor cells, taken 180 days after TCRalphabeta/CD19-depleted stem cell transplant. CDR3 DNA: TGTGCCAGCAGCCCACCCAGAAACACCATATATTTT. This codes for CASSPPRNTIYF.